This T cell receptor beta chain was captured in a study of CD8+ T cells in alopecia areata. Whole-study context: Treated patients received oral tofacitinib, 5 to 10 mg twice daily. Notes on the study in general: There were also resident alphabeta T cells of normal skin sequenced in scalp samples.

Sequencing templates came from extracted RNA that was reverse transcribed into cDNA. Only in-frame clones appear in the TCRdb table, and some are missing; sequencing was by immunoSEQ multiplex PCR. The sample has roughly 170,000 clones; just under 60% are singletons. Of note for this clone: What it binds is unknown.

The CDR3 covers 14 residues. Germline CDR1 SGHDT, CDR2 YYEEEE. Trimming at V came to 7 bases and at J to 12 bases, leaving 12 bases not matched to a gene. This sequence originates from a human donor with alopecia areata. The sequencing used CD4+ T cells sorted from blood, collected at week 0. The rearrangement joins TRBV5-6 to TRBJ1-6; 8 bases are a match to TRBD1. The CDR3 reads CASRTGSFLEPLHF. The CDR3 nucleotides are TGTGCCAGCCGGACAGGGAGTTTTCTTGAACCCCTCCACTTT.